Each of the 27 T cell receptor beta chains below was sequenced from the same sample in a study of beta chain features in type 1 diabetes (dated by TCRdb to the late 2010s). Receptor amplification or capture employed the immunoSEQ multiplex PCR assay. All of the isolated RNA was reverse transcribed with the High Capacity cDNA Reverse Transcription Kit, so expressed TCRB transcripts were sequenced. What TCRdb holds here is the immuneACCESS table cut down to in-frame rearrangements. Part of the clones is not present; checked against another copy, under half of the missing clones reflect an unresolved V gene, and the others are unexplained. The sample table contains about 290,000 clones; only one count was recorded for roughly 8% of them. Of the sample, over 0.8% is held by the ten largest clones. The sample comprised central memory CD4+ T cells from blood. The receptors were gathered from a woman between 18 and 30 years old in good health.

This clone showed up just a few times. The CDR3 protein is CASTWGGSYEQYV. CDR3 sequence (DNA): TGTGCCAGCACTTGGGGGGGCTCCTACGAGCAGTACGTC. The chain recombines TRBV10-3 with TRBJ2-7, with TRBD2 matching 7 bases. The CDR3 spans 13 residues. CDR1 ENHRY and CDR2 SYGVKD come from the germline V gene. V was pared by 10 bases and J by 0 bases, with 6 bases of the junction left unmatched.

This chain connects TRBV15 to TRBJ1-1, with D unclear. V gave up 0 bases and J gave up 3 bases, with 5 bases separating them. Germline V gives CDR1 LNHNV, CDR2 YYDKDF (reference sequence). CDR3 size: 13 residues. CDR3 loop: CATSRESYTEAFF. In DNA, the CDR3 is TGTGCCACCAGCAGAGAAAGTTACACTGAAGCTTTCTTT.

This clone has at least ten counts. The chain is built from TRBV7-2 and TRBJ2-5; D gene unclear. The germline V gene has CDR1 SGHTA and CDR2 FQGNSA. The V and J ends lost 5 bases and 4 bases respectively, with 11 bases between them. The CDR3 spans 13 residues. For the CDR3, the DNA is TGTGCCAGCAGCCTGTACGGGTCAGAGACCCAGTACTTC. It specifies CASSLYGSETQYF.

In its sample, this clone was seen a few times. The chain combines TRBV7-8 with TRBJ1-3; tentatively, D is TRBD1 (5 bases). V shed 1 base and J shed 3 bases, with 13 bases lying between them. The length of the CDR3 is 16 residues. Germline loops: CDR1 SGHVS, CDR2 FQNEAQ. CDR3 sequence: CASSLGSGRVGNTIYF. The CDR3 region has the DNA TGTGCCAGCAGCTTAGGATCCGGCAGGGTTGGAAACACCATATATTTT.

CDR3 sequence: CASKTSGRGNEQFF. Written as DNA, the CDR3 is TGTGCCAGCAAGACTAGCGGGAGAGGGAATGAGCAGTTCTTC. The rearrangement joins TRBV27 to TRBJ2-1, with TRBD2 matching over 12 bases. Losses at the gene ends were 7 bases for V and 7 bases for J; bases not matched to a gene: 5. The CDR3 extends over 14 amino acids. Germline assignment: CDR1 MNHEY and CDR2 SMNVEV (reference sequence).

This sequence joins TRBV7-2 and TRBJ1-6; weak D call: TRBD1 (6 bases). V was shortened by 9 bases and J by 6 bases, with 21 bases between the two germline ends. This CDR3 is 16 amino acids long. Germline-derived CDR1 and CDR2 are SGHTA and FQGNSA. DNA of the CDR3: TGTGCCAGTGCCGGGGGCAGGGACGGGCGTAATTCACCCCTCCACTTT. Amino acid sequence: CASAGGRDGRNSPLHF.

This chain uses TRBV6-5 with TRBJ2-7, with D possibly being TRBD1 or TRBD2 (6 bases each). There are 15 residues in the CDR3. V dropped 6 bases and J dropped 0 bases, with 15 bases sitting between them. Germline assignment: CDR1 MNHEY and CDR2 SVGAGI. The CDR3 region has the DNA TGTGCCAGCAGCACGCGGCGGGGACACTCCTACGAGCAGTACTTC. Translated, it gives CASSTRRGHSYEQYF.

This clone was seen repeatedly, ten times or more. The chain combines TRBV14 with TRBJ1-4; 11 bases agree with TRBD1. CDR3 length: 15 amino acids. From germline, CDR1 is SGHDN and CDR2 FVKESK. Trimming took 3 bases from V and 6 from J; bases not matched to a gene: 3. This CDR3 reads CASSQVGQGDEKLFF. The CDR3, as DNA: TGTGCCAGCAGCCAGGTGGGACAGGGGGATGAAAAACTGTTTTTT.

This clone was detected only a few times. The rearrangement links TRBV4-1 to TRBJ2-3; D not resolved. The germline gives CDR1 MGHRA, CDR2 YSYEKL. The CDR3 has 16 amino acids. Trimming pared 5 bases from V and 3 bases from J, leaving 18 bases between. CDR3 sequence: CASSLNPSVSTDTQYF. The CDR3 nucleotides are TGCGCCAGCAGCTTAAACCCTAGTGTCTCAACAGATACGCAGTATTTT.

This clone has ten or more counts. The chain couples TRBV18 to TRBJ1-1, with D hard to call. Trimming removed 9 bases from V and 6 bases from J, with 17 bases in between. Germline CDR1 and CDR2: KGHSH and LQKENI. The CDR3 is 13 residues long. The CDR3: CASSDRREAEAFF. In nucleotides, the CDR3 is TGTGCCAGTTCCGACCGTCGGGAAGCTGAAGCTTTCTTT.

In its sample, this clone was seen a few times. The chain is built from TRBV5-1 and TRBJ1-2, with a weak D call TRBD1 (6 bases). V lost 4 bases, J lost 9 bases, and 16 bases lay in between. The CDR3 length is 13 residues. CDR1 and CDR2 from the germline V gene are SGHRS and YFSETQ. The CDR3 spells CASSPGQPTSYTF. CDR3 DNA: TGCGCCAGCAGCCCCGGACAGCCTACCAGCTACACCTTC. Full variable domain (remainder filled in from reference TRBV5-1 and TRBJ1-2): KAGVTQTPRYLIKTRGQQVTLSCSPISGHRSVSWYQQTPGQGLQFLFEYFSETQRNKGNFPGRFSGRQFSNSRSEMNVSTLELGDSALYLCASSPGQPTSYTFGSGTRLTVV.

This clone was seen a few times. The chain couples TRBV28 to TRBJ2-7; D unresolved. Trimming took off 3 bases at V and 0 bases at J, with 9 bases between the two ends. This CDR3 spans 14 amino acids. From germline, CDR1 is MDHEN and CDR2 SYDVKM. The CDR3 here is CASSFSRTSYEQYV. Written as DNA, the CDR3 is TGTGCCAGCAGTTTTTCGAGAACCTCCTACGAGCAGTACGTC.

This clone turned up a few times. This chain links TRBV6-5 with TRBJ2-2; D may be TRBD1 (5 bases). The V end lost 4 bases, the J end lost 5 bases, and 17 bases lay between the germline ends. This CDR3 contains 16 residues. Germline CDR1 is MNHEY and CDR2 is SVGAGI. The CDR3 sequence: CASSSPSQGKTGELFF. The CDR3 DNA follows: TGTGCCAGCAGTTCCCCGTCCCAGGGAAAGACCGGGGAGCTGTTTTTT.

By share, this clone counts as medium-sized (0.01 to 0.1%). This chain joins TRBV7-3 and TRBJ2-1; 8 bases are shared with TRBD2. The junction had 7 bases not matched to a gene; V was cut back by 4 bases and J by 14 bases. CDR1 is SGHTA and CDR2 is FQGTGA in the germline V gene. The CDR3 contains 12 residues. The CDR3 DNA reads as TGTGCCAGCAGCTCCGGACTAGCCCCGGAGTTCTTC. The encoded protein is CASSSGLAPEFF.

This clone was recorded a few times. V gene TRBV7-2 combines with J gene TRBJ1-5; 7 positions match TRBD1. The germline V gene encodes CDR1 SGHTA and CDR2 FQGNSA. Trimming took 1 base from V and 5 from J; bases not matched to a gene: 5. The CDR3 is 15 amino acids. The DNA for the CDR3 is TGTGCCAGCAGCTTAGAGGGCAGGGGGGATCAGCCCCAGCATTTT. It yields the protein CASSLEGRGDQPQHF.

The CDR3 protein is CASSLQGGTDTQYF. The CDR3 bases are TGTGCCAGCAGTCTACAGGGGGGGACAGATACGCAGTATTTT. The chain employs TRBV27 and TRBJ2-3; possibly TRBD1 for D (8 bases). Per the germline V gene, CDR1 is MNHEY and CDR2 is SMNVEV (reference sequence). Trimming stripped 5 bases from V and 3 bases from J, with 12 bases between. The CDR3 runs to 14 residues.

In this sample, this clone turned up a few times. The rearrangement uses TRBV9 and TRBJ2-2, with D possibly being TRBD2 (6 bases). The CDR3 contains 15 residues. Trimming took 0 bases from V and 6 from J, leaving 12 bases between them. Germline V gives CDR1 SGDLS, CDR2 YYNGEE. The DNA for the CDR3 is TGTGCCAGCAGCGTAGCTGGCGGGACGGCCGGGGAGCTGTTTTTT. Translated: CASSVAGGTAGELFF.

This clone was seen more than once but under ten times. The rearrangement joins TRBV4-1 to TRBJ2-5; possible D gene TRBD1, 6 bases. The CDR3 has 14 amino acids. V gave up 0 bases and J gave up 14 bases, with 19 bases separating them. Per the germline V gene, CDR1 is MGHRA and CDR2 is YSYEKL. The CDR3 is CASSQEILSRGSYF. CDR3 in DNA: TGCGCCAGCAGCCAAGAGATTTTATCCAGGGGCTCCTACTTC.

This clone came up many times. The rearrangement links TRBV5-1 to TRBJ2-1; 7 bases are a match to TRBD2. The CDR3 is 14 residues long. The germline V gene has CDR1 SGHRS and CDR2 YFSETQ. Trimming removed 0 bases from V and 8 bases from J; junction bases left unmatched: 5. The CDR3 sequence: CASSLAKAGDEQFF. CDR3 nucleotides: TGCGCCAGCAGCTTGGCCAAGGCGGGAGATGAGCAGTTCTTC.

V and J are TRBV2 and TRBJ1-1; 10 bases are shared with TRBD1. The CDR3 loop spans 14 amino acids. Germline-derived CDR1 and CDR2 are SNHLY and FYNNEI. After removal of 7 bases from V and 1 base from J, the junction contained 3 bases not matched to a gene. CDR3 in amino acids: CASTRQGANTEAFF. The CDR3, as DNA: TGTGCCAGCACACGACAGGGGGCGAACACTGAAGCTTTCTTT.

This clone was counted only a few times. The chain uses TRBV2 and TRBJ1-2; TRBD1 is a possible D gene (6 bases). This CDR3 spans 14 amino acids. Germline assignment: CDR1 SNHLY and CDR2 FYNNEI. The V end was cut by 4 bases, the J end by 4 bases, with 13 bases between. Written as DNA, the CDR3 is TGTGCCAGCAGTGCCACAGGGTCGGTCTATGGCTACACCTTC. It is translated as CASSATGSVYGYTF.

This clone has just a few counts. The gene calls are TRBV11-1 and TRBJ2-1; a possible D gene is TRBD1 (6 bases). The CDR3 is 15 residues long. Germline loops: CDR1 SGHAT, CDR2 FQDESV (reference sequence). V lost 5 bases to trimming and J lost 2 bases, with 13 bases between them. CDR3 in DNA: TGTGCCAGCAGCCCCCGGGCAGGGGCCTACAATGAGCAGTTCTTC. Protein product: CASSPRAGAYNEQFF.

This clone was seen a handful of times. J is TRBJ1-5 and V is TRBV7-2; D is uncertain. This CDR3 spans 13 amino acids. Germline CDR1 and CDR2: SGHTA and FQGNSA. The V and J ends lost 4 bases and 1 base respectively, with 5 bases between them. CDR3 region: CASSSRSNQPQHF. For the CDR3, the DNA is TGTGCCAGCAGCTCCAGGAGCAATCAGCCCCAGCATTTT.

The V gene is TRBV30, the J gene TRBJ1-3, with D uncertain. The CDR3 spans 14 residues. Trimming took off 3 bases at V and 0 bases at J, with 9 bases between the two ends. Germline CDR1 reads GTSNPN; CDR2 reads SVGIG (reference sequence). As DNA, the CDR3 is TGTGCCTGGAGGAGGGCGAGCTCTGGAAACACCATATATTTT. Its translation: CAWRRASSGNTIYF.

This clone appeared a few times. The chain couples TRBV18 to TRBJ2-3; 8 bases fit TRBD1. CDR3 length: 17 residues. Trimming removed 2 bases from V and 4 bases from J; junction bases left unmatched: 11. Germline lookup yields CDR1 KGHSH and CDR2 LQKENI. The CDR3 sequence: CASSPSIQGDWADTQYF. The CDR3 DNA reads as TGTGCCAGCTCACCATCGATACAGGGGGATTGGGCAGATACGCAGTATTTT. Complete variable domain (other parts from reference TRBV18 and TRBJ2-3): NAGVMQNPRHLVRRRGQEARLRCSPMKGHSHVYWYRQLPEEGLKFMVYLQKENIIDESGMPKERFSAEFPKEGPSILRIQQVVRGDSAAYFCASSPSIQGDWADTQYFGPGTRLTVL.

This clone was seen a handful of times. The same CDR3 also results from other DNA sequences found in this sample. The CDR3, as DNA: TGTGCCAGCAGCCAGGGACAGAACTATGGCTACACCTTC. Translating gives CASSQGQNYGYTF. V usage is TRBV7-2 and J usage is TRBJ1-2, with 7 bases that match TRBD1. V dropped 5 bases and J dropped 2; count of bases not matched to a gene: 2. Germline-derived CDR1 and CDR2 are SGHTA and FQGNSA. The CDR3 runs 13 residues.

The sample holds many counts of this clone. CDR3 nucleotide sequence: TGTGCCAGCAGCCTAAATTCACCCCTCCACTTT. It codes for CASSLNSPLHF. V gene TRBV7-2 combines with J gene TRBJ1-6; D gene unclear. Germline CDR1 reads SGHTA; CDR2 reads FQGNSA. The germline V and J ends were trimmed by 5 bases and 7 bases, with 3 bases remaining between them. The CDR3 consists of 11 residues.